Below are 10 T cell receptor beta chains sequenced from a single sample in a study of cytomegalovirus exposure and HLA in healthy donors. 13 Jbeta primers and 60 Vbeta primers were used for the PCR. This table comes from immunoSEQ multiplex PCR, and its TCRdb copy is limited to in-frame clones, with some not included. The data show about 110,000 clones, and the top ten clones hold under 0.7%. Material for sequencing was PBMCs. The origin of the receptors is a man in his fifties in good health and CMV-seronegative.

The chain is built from TRBV6-7 and TRBJ1-3, with a possible D match to TRBD1 (5 bases). TRBV6-7 is an ORF; its function is uncertain. The V end lost 7 bases, the J end lost 0 bases, and 13 bases lay between the germline ends. The CDR3 has 15 amino acids. CDR3 in amino acids: CASTVGHYSGNTIYF. The DNA for the CDR3 is TGTGCCAGCACTGTCGGACACTACTCTGGAAACACCATATATTTT.

The gene calls are TRBV5-1 and TRBJ1-1; D not certain. The CDR3 length is 14 residues. Trimming stripped 1 base from V and 3 bases from J, with 10 bases between. CDR1 SGHRS and CDR2 YFSETQ come from the germline V gene. CDR3 nucleotide sequence: TGCGCCAGCAGCTTGTTGACGAGGGACACTGAAGCTTTCTTT. Protein sequence: CASSLLTRDTEAFF.

The V and J genes are TRBV12-5 and TRBJ1-5, with TRBD1 matching 7 bases. V was clipped by 5 bases and J by 3 bases; unmatched bases: 13. Germline CDR1 LGHNT, CDR2 FRNRAP. The CDR3 spans 17 residues. CDR3 DNA: TGTGCTAGTGGTCTCCCCACCGGGACAGCGTACAATCAGCCCCAGCATTTT. This translates into CASGLPTGTAYNQPQHF.

The chain has TRBV11-2 and TRBJ2-3; a weak D match, TRBD2 (6 bases). The CDR3 runs 14 residues. V lost 3 bases and J 2 bases, leaving 9 bases between the germline ends. CDR1 SGHAT and CDR2 FQNNGV come from the germline V gene. This CDR3 reads CASSFEGLTDTQYF. CDR3 bases: TGTGCCAGCAGCTTCGAGGGACTCACAGATACGCAGTATTTT.

This chain uses TRBV14 with TRBJ1-2, with D unclear. V was clipped by 4 bases and J by 4 bases, with 7 bases between them. The CDR3 has 12 residues. Germline-derived CDR1 and CDR2 are SGHDN and FVKESK. The CDR3 bases are TGTGCCAGCAGCCCCGGCGGCTATGGCTACACCTTC. Its translation: CASSPGGYGYTF.

The chain is built from TRBV7-2 and TRBJ1-5; D ambiguous. V shed 5 bases and J shed 9 bases, with 11 bases lying between them. Looked up from germline, CDR1 is SGHTA and CDR2 is FQGNSA. The length of the CDR3 is 12 residues. In DNA form, the CDR3 reads TGTGCCAGCAGCGAAATCGGTCGGCCCCAGCATTTT. This encodes CASSEIGRPQHF.

The chain carries TRBV30 and TRBJ1-5, with D tentatively TRBD1 (6 bases). The CDR3 sequence is 16 residues long. Germline-derived CDR1 and CDR2 are GTSNPN and SVGIG (reference sequence). V lost 0 bases, J lost 4 bases, and 16 bases lay in between. The DNA of the CDR3 is TGTGCCTGGAGTGTAGCGGGGGACACCATTAATCAGCCCCAGCATTTT. This translates into CAWSVAGDTINQPQHF.

The rearrangement uses TRBV18 and TRBJ2-6; D is possibly TRBD2 (6 bases). The CDR3 length is 16 residues. The germline gives CDR1 KGHSH, CDR2 LQKENI. Trimming took off 0 bases at V and 0 bases at J, with 6 bases between the two ends. The CDR3 DNA follows: TGTGCCAGCTCACCACCGGGAGGCTCTGGGGCCAACGTCCTGACTTTC. Translated: CASSPPGGSGANVLTF.

The chain links TRBV14 to TRBJ2-5, with a weak D call TRBD2 (6 bases). With 5 bases removed from V and 4 bases from J, the gap between germline ends came to 11 bases. The CDR3 runs to 13 residues. The germline CDR1 and CDR2 sequences are SGHDN and FVKESK. This CDR3 is CASSTTSLETQYF. The CDR3 nucleotides are TGTGCCAGCAGCACCACTAGCTTAGAGACCCAGTACTTC.

The J gene is TRBJ1-2, the V gene TRBV29-1, with 12 bases aligning to TRBD1. The CDR3 is 13 amino acids. The V gene's germline CDR1 is SQVTM and CDR2 ANQGSEA. The V and J ends lost 7 bases and 8 bases, in that order; junction bases with no gene match: 8. The chain's CDR3 is CSATGQGAWGYTF. Written as DNA, the CDR3 is TGCAGCGCTACGGGACAGGGGGCCTGGGGCTACACCTTC.